These T cell receptor beta chains were read from a single sample in a study of technical replicates of blood from a handful of donors. Produced via immunoSEQ multiplex PCR; TCRdb's table is partial and in-frame only. The sample yields about 84,000 clones, 95% to 98% seen once. Sequencing was carried out using T cells isolated from PBMCs. Every receptor here comes from a human donor in good health. Each CDR3 is given with its conserved first and last residue. The order of the fields is D gene, clone size, J gene, V gene, CDR3 protein, CDR3 DNA. The D gene is left open where the match is weak. The listing skips clone size in some rows; elsewhere it reads once, few, many or a size class.

d_gene: NA
abundance: many
j_gene: TRBJ2-7
v_gene: TRBV28
CDR3aa: CASSLGVDEQYF
CDR3nt: TGTGCCAGCAGTTTGGGAGTCGACGAGCAGTACTTC

d_gene: TRBD1
abundance: NA
j_gene: TRBJ1-4
v_gene: TRBV11-3
CDR3aa: CASSLKAEKGALFF
CDR3nt: TGTGCCAGCAGCTTAAAAGCGGAAAAGGGGGCACTGTTTTTT

d_gene: TRBD1
abundance: NA
j_gene: TRBJ2-2
v_gene: TRBV29-1
CDR3aa: CSVRWDREGRGTGELFF
CDR3nt: TGCAGCGTTCGTTGGGACAGGGAGGGTAGAGGCACCGGGGAGCTGTTTTTT

d_gene: TRBD1
abundance: NA
j_gene: TRBJ2-1
v_gene: TRBV9
CDR3aa: CASSSRQGPGWQFF
CDR3nt: TGTGCCAGCAGCTCCAGACAGGGCCCCGGATGGCAGTTCTTC

d_gene: NA
abundance: NA
j_gene: TRBJ2-3
v_gene: TRBV6-5
CDR3aa: CASSYSTGNLLDTQYF
CDR3nt: TGTGCCAGCAGTTACTCGACCGGGAATCTGTTAGATACGCAGTATTTT

d_gene: TRBD1
abundance: NA
j_gene: TRBJ1-2
v_gene: TRBV5-1
CDR3aa: CASSRDSYGYTF
CDR3nt: TGCGCCAGCAGCCGGGACAGCTATGGCTACACCTTC

d_gene: TRBD2
abundance: NA
j_gene: TRBJ2-2
v_gene: TRBV29-1
CDR3aa: CSAPGLENTGELFF
CDR3nt: TGCAGCGCCCCGGGACTAGAGAACACCGGGGAGCTGTTTTTT

d_gene: NA
abundance: NA
j_gene: TRBJ2-1
v_gene: TRBV27
CDR3aa: CASSLTDRAYNEQFF
CDR3nt: TGTGCCAGCAGTTTAACGGACAGAGCCTACAATGAGCAGTTCTTC

d_gene: NA
abundance: NA
j_gene: TRBJ1-1
v_gene: TRBV25-1
CDR3aa: CASSDSMNTEAFF
CDR3nt: TGTGCCAGCAGTGATTCAATGAACACTGAAGCTTTCTTT

d_gene: TRBD2
abundance: NA
j_gene: TRBJ2-3
v_gene: TRBV5-1
CDR3aa: CASSRGSSITDTQYF
CDR3nt: TGCGCCAGCAGCCGCGGGAGTAGCATCACAGATACGCAGTATTTT

d_gene: TRBD1
abundance: NA
j_gene: TRBJ2-4
v_gene: TRBV5-1
CDR3aa: CASSPDRSRGIQYF
CDR3nt: TGCGCCAGCAGCCCGGACAGGTCCCGGGGCATTCAGTACTTC

d_gene: NA
abundance: NA
j_gene: TRBJ2-5
v_gene: TRBV5-1
CDR3aa: CASSYRLGGRETQYF
CDR3nt: TGCGCCAGCAGCTACAGGTTGGGTGGTAGAGAGACCCAGTACTTC

d_gene: NA
abundance: NA
j_gene: TRBJ1-1
v_gene: TRBV10-1
CDR3aa: CASTVSGVMPAFF
CDR3nt: TGCGCCAGCACTGTTTCAGGGGTAATGCCAGCTTTCTTT

d_gene: TRBD2
abundance: NA
j_gene: TRBJ2-1
v_gene: TRBV7-8
CDR3aa: CASRLKGPGLLLYNEQFF
CDR3nt: TGTGCCAGCAGACTAAAGGGCCCGGGACTATTATTATACAATGAGCAGTTCTTC

d_gene: NA
abundance: NA
j_gene: TRBJ2-3
v_gene: TRBV5-1
CDR3aa: CASSPREAAGADTQYF
CDR3nt: TGCGCCAGCAGCCCGAGGGAGGCGGCAGGCGCAGATACGCAGTATTTT

d_gene: TRBD2
abundance: NA
j_gene: TRBJ2-3
v_gene: TRBV11-3
CDR3aa: CASSFDLAGGPVDTQYF
CDR3nt: TGTGCCAGCAGCTTCGATCTAGCGGGGGGGCCTGTGGATACGCAGTATTTT

d_gene: NA
abundance: NA
j_gene: TRBJ1-1
v_gene: TRBV5-4
CDR3aa: CASSIPGVNTEAFF
CDR3nt: TGTGCCAGCAGTATCCCCGGGGTGAACACTGAAGCTTTCTTT